The clone carrying this TCR beta chain was seen repeatedly, ten times or more. The target antigen is unknown. Naive, central memory, regulatory and stem cell-like memory cells within the CD4+ compartment were sorted using CD45RO/CCR7/CD25/CD127/CD95/CD27. Each population that was sorted was more than 95% pure. This specimen comes from a study of beta chain features in type 1 diabetes. Points from the study as a whole: All four CD4+ subsets from Type 1 diabetes patients carried moderately but significantly shorter TCRB CDR3s. In patients and controls equally, PCR might favor templates that are shorter.

Expressed TCRB transcripts were sequenced because the isolated RNA had all been reverse transcribed beforehand. About 3.57 million reads were obtained on average from naive, central memory and regulatory T cell samples. Measured with immunoSEQ multiplex PCR; TCRdb has only the in-frame clones, and not every one. The sample holds hundreds of thousands of clones, roughly 12% seen once. The CDR3 is 13 amino acids. From germline, CDR1 is ENHRY and CDR2 SYGVKD. V trimming: 8 bases; J trimming: 5 bases; junction bases outside the gene matches: 4. The sequenced sample was naive CD4+ T cells from blood. The clonotype originates from a young man with type 1 diabetes. The chain links TRBV10-3 to TRBJ2-3; 10 positions agree with TRBD2. The CDR3 protein is CAISASGGDTQYF. Here the CDR3 DNA reads TGTGCCATCTCGGCTAGCGGGGGAGATACGCAGTATTTT.